The rows below give T cell receptor beta chains drawn from one sample of a study of blood T cell repertoires in COVID-19. The protocol was immunoSEQ multiplex PCR, while the TCRdb copy is restricted to in-frame clones and leaves out a portion. The sample has approximately 400,000 clones, approximately 90% seen once. Source material: peripheral blood. The receptors were gathered from a woman in her 50s with COVID-19, enrolled during active disease. Both conserved end residues are part of each CDR3. D genes are given only for firm matches. Part of the rows lack a size; the others show once, few, many or a class for expanded clones.

v_call	clone_size	j_call	cdr3_length	d_call	cdr3_nt	cdr3_aa
TRBV6-5	-	TRBJ2-7	13	TRBD1	TGTGCCAGCAGGGACAGGGGTGATTACGAGCAGTACTTC	CASRDRGDYEQYF
TRBV6-1	-	TRBJ1-6	15	TRBD1	TGTGCCAGCAGTGAAGTTCGGGACAGGGAGTCACCCCTCCACTTT	CASSEVRDRESPLHF
TRBV3-1/TRBV3-2	-	TRBJ2-2	16	-	TGTGCCAGCAGCCCCCGGACTCCAACGAACACCGGGGAGCTGTTTTTT	CASSPRTPTNTGELFF
TRBV10-1	-	TRBJ2-1	14	-	TGCGCCAGCAGCGATATGGGGAGGAAGGATGAGCAGTTCTTC	CASSDMGRKDEQFF
TRBV10-1	-	TRBJ2-1	14	-	TGCGCCAGCAGTGAAAACAGAATCTACAATGAGCAGTTCTTC	CASSENRIYNEQFF
TRBV5-1	-	TRBJ2-7	14	-	TGCGCCAGCAGCTTGGTCTCTAGCTCCTACGAGCAGTACTTC	CASSLVSSSYEQYF
TRBV19	few	TRBJ1-1	14	-	TGTGCCAGTAGTATCGGGCAGGGGAACACTGAAGCTTTCTTT	CASSIGQGNTEAFF
TRBV5-1	-	TRBJ2-7	14	-	TGCGCCAGCAGCTTGGAGGGGGTAGCAAGGGAGCAGTACTTC	CASSLEGVAREQYF
TRBV2	-	TRBJ1-4	15	TRBD1	TGTGCCAGCATTCCAGACAGGGGGCGTAGTGAAAAACTGTTTTTT	CASIPDRGRSEKLFF
TRBV5-1	few	TRBJ2-5	15	TRBD2	TGCGCCAGCAGCCCTGGGGCTAGCGGGGTAGAGACCCAGTACTTC	CASSPGASGVETQYF
TRBV7-2	-	TRBJ2-5	16	TRBD2	TGTGCCAGCAGCTTGGGACTAGCGGCGCCTTCGGAGACCCAGTACTTC	CASSLGLAAPSETQYF
TRBV18	-	TRBJ2-7	13	TRBD1	TGTGCCAGCTCACGCACAGGGGATTTAGAGCAGTACTTC	CASSRTGDLEQYF
TRBV9	-	TRBJ1-1	14	-	TGTGCCAGCAGCGTAGGGAGGTCCAACACTGAAGCTTTCTTT	CASSVGRSNTEAFF
TRBV7-3	once	TRBJ2-3	15	TRBD2	TGTGCCAGCAGCTTTAGCGGGGGGGCCGCAGATACGCAGTATTTT	CASSFSGGAADTQYF
TRBV7-9	-	TRBJ2-1	12	TRBD1	TGTGCCAACTCTAACAGGGGGGATGAGCAGTTCTTC	CANSNRGDEQFF
TRBV6-2/TRBV6-3	-	TRBJ1-2	15	-	TGTGCCAGCAGTTATTCGGAGCAGACGGGATATGGCTACACCTTC	CASSYSEQTGYGYTF
TRBV5-5	-	TRBJ1-5	15	TRBD1	TGTGCCAGCAGCTTAGACAGGGGTAGGAATCAGCCCCAGCATTTT	CASSLDRGRNQPQHF
TRBV3-1/TRBV3-2	-	TRBJ2-7	12	-	TGTGCCAGCAGCCAAGAAGGGCGGGTACAGTACTTC	CASSQEGRVQYF
TRBV6-4	-	TRBJ2-1	16	-	TGTGCCAGCAGTGACTCTGCTAGCGTCCTCTACAATGAGCAGTTCTTC	CASSDSASVLYNEQFF
TRBV6-1	-	TRBJ1-1	16	-	TGTGCCAGCAGTGAAGCCATGACGGAGGAGAACACTGAAGCTTTCTTT	CASSEAMTEENTEAFF
TRBV19	-	TRBJ2-7	13	-	TGTGCCAGTAGCGTTAGCGGTTCCTACGAGCAGTACTTC	CASSVSGSYEQYF
TRBV29-1	-	TRBJ1-1	13	TRBD1	TGCAGCGTTATTGACAGGGCGGTCACTGAAGCTTTCTTT	CSVIDRAVTEAFF
TRBV19	-	TRBJ1-1	14	-	TGTGCCAGTAGGCCCCTAGTCTGGGACACTGAAGCTTTCTTT	CASRPLVWDTEAFF
TRBV5-1	few	TRBJ1-5	14	TRBD1	TGCGCCAGCAGCAGGGGGCAGGGTGATCAGCCCCAGCATTTT	CASSRGQGDQPQHF
TRBV5-5	-	TRBJ1-5	14	-	TGTGCCAGCAGCTTGATGCAGGTCAATCAGCCCCAGCATTTT	CASSLMQVNQPQHF
TRBV21-1	few	TRBJ1-1	15	-	TGTGCCAGCAGCAAAGGGGGCCGCTTGAACACTGAAGCTTTCTTT	CASSKGGRLNTEAFF
TRBV19	-	TRBJ2-7	14	-	TGTGCCAGTAGTCCCTTCGGCGGGGAATACGAGCAGTACTTC	CASSPFGGEYEQYF
TRBV7-6	once	TRBJ2-7	15	-	TGTGCCAGCAGCTTATCAGGGCCCCCTTTGAACGAGCAGTACTTC	CASSLSGPPLNEQYF
TRBV7-4	-	TRBJ2-7	17	-	TGTGCCAGCAGCCCTATTTTAATCCCCCAGGGTATGTACGAGCAGTACTTC	CASSPILIPQGMYEQYF
TRBV18	-	TRBJ1-1	15	TRBD1	TGTGCCAGCTCACCAGACGGACAGGGGAGCACTGAAGCTTTCTTT	CASSPDGQGSTEAFF
TRBV25-1	-	TRBJ1-2	14	-	TGTGCCAGCAGTTTGGGGGGGCGTCTGGATGGCTACACCTTC	CASSLGGRLDGYTF
TRBV20-1	-	TRBJ1-2	11	-	TGCAGTGTCGCCCGGGAGGCCGGCTACACCTTC	CSVAREAGYTF
TRBV30	-	TRBJ2-3	16	-	TGTGCCTGGAGTGCAGTCAGGACAGCCTTGCAAGATACGCAGTATTTT	CAWSAVRTALQDTQYF
TRBV12-3/TRBV12-4	-	TRBJ1-2	13	-	TGTGCCAGCAGTTTGGGCAGGGAAGGTGGCTACACCTTC	CASSLGREGGYTF
TRBV6-1	-	TRBJ2-5	16	TRBD2	TGTGCCAGCAGTGCACAACTAGCGGGGGGGCAAGAGACCCAGTACTTC	CASSAQLAGGQETQYF
TRBV6-6	-	TRBJ1-2	16	-	TGTGCCAGCAGGGGAATCAACAGGGAAGAGAACTATGGCTACACCTTC	CASRGINREENYGYTF